Only a few counts were recorded for the clone carrying this TCR beta chain. Its antigen is not known. The PCR used 60 Vbeta and 13 Jbeta primers. Study processing details: In a later analysis, approximately 80 million unique TCR beta chains included roughly 11 million shared by two or more donors. TCRdb's copy holds only in-frame clones and misses some; the assay was immunoSEQ multiplex PCR. V and J calls and clone size are copied from that table; D and trimming were computed from the DNA. The table shows more than 90,000 clones, with roughly 70% occurring only once. The data originate from a study of cytomegalovirus exposure and HLA in healthy donors. The germline V gene has CDR1 SNHLY and CDR2 FYNNEI. V lost 7 bases to trimming and J lost 7 bases; unmatched junction nucleotides: 7. CDR3 size: 14 residues. Regarding the study as a whole: CMV antigen specificity was confirmed in vitro for a few CMV-associated chains. There was a cluster of highly shared sequence variants that was likely a sequencing artifact.

This receptor was identified in a man aged 50 to 59 in good health and CMV-seronegative. Sequences were obtained from PBMCs. This chain links TRBV2 with TRBJ1-5, with 10 positions matching TRBD1. The CDR3 loop reads CASTPWDRGQPQHF. CDR3 sequence (DNA): TGTGCCAGCACCCCTTGGGACAGGGGCCAGCCCCAGCATTTT.